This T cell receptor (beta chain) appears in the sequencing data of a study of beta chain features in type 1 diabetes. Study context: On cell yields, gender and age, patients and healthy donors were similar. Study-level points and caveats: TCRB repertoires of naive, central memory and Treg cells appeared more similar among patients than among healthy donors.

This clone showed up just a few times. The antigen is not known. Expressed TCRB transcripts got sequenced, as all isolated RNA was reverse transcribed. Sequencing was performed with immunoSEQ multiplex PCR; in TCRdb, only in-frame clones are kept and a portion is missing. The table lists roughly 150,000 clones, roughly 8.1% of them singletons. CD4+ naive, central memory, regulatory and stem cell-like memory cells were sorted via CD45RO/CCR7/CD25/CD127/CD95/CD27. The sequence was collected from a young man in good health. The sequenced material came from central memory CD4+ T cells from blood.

As DNA, the CDR3 is TGTGCCAGCAGCTTAGAAAGGTCCAGAGGAGCTTTCTTT. Translated: CASSLERSRGAFF. V is TRBV11-2 and J is TRBJ1-1; D remains unclear. Trimming removed 0 bases from V and 10 bases from J, with 12 bases in between. CDR1 SGHAT and CDR2 FQNNGV come from the germline V gene. CDR3 length: 13 amino acids.